This T cell receptor (beta chain) was obtained from a study of CD8+CD57+ T cells in acquired aplastic anemia. For the study at large: Yields of DNA that came from sorted CD4+ and CD8+ cells averaged roughly 3.2 ug. The study's findings and limits: Patients and controls shared 25 to 30 CD8+ CDR3 sequences.

Patients sequenced had flow cytometry evidence of CD8+CD57+ cell expansion. Severe acquired aplastic anemia was diagnosed in all patients. With respect to this clonotype: What it binds is unknown.

The CDR3 sequence is 16 residues long. Germline lookup yields CDR1 SGDLS and CDR2 YYNGEE. J lost 4 bases, V lost 1 base, and 10 bases had no gene match. For CDR3 and TCR beta VDJ profiling, genomic DNA was the template used. TCRdb independently ran MiXCR on the reads; one entry per CDR3 protein. Here the sample spans about 180,000 distinct CDR3 sequences, around 60% being singletons. This TCR came from a human donor with aplastic anemia. Sequencing used sorted CD4+, CD8+, or CD8+CD57+ T cells (not recorded which) from PBMCs. The V call is TRBV9, the J call TRBJ2-7; 8 bases agree with TRBD1. The CDR3 spells CASSVTDTGGRYEQYF. The CDR3 DNA follows: TGTGCCAGCAGCGTAACTGACACAGGGGGTCGGTACGAGCAGTACTTC.